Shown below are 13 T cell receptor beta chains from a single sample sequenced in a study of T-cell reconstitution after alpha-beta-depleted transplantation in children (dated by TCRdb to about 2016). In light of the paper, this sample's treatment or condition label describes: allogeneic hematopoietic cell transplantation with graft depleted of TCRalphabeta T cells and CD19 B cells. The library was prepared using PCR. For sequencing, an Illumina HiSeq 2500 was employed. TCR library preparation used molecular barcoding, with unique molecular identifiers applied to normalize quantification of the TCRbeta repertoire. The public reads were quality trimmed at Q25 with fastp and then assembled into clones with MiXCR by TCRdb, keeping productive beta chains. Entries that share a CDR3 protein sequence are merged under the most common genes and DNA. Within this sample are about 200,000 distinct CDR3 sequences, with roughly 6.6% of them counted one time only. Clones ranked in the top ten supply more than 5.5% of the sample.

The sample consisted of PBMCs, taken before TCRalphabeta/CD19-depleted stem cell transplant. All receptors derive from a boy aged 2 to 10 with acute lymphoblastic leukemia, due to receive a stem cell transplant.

The CDR3 region is CASSLTAGGRTGELFF. CDR3 DNA: TGTGCCAGCAGCTTAACAGCGGGGGGGCGCACCGGGGAGCTGTTTTTT. The rearrangement links TRBV11-2 to TRBJ2-2, with TRBD2 matching 10 bases. The CDR3 has 16 residues. Germline values: CDR1 SGHAT, CDR2 FQNNGV. The ends lost 2 bases at V and 4 bases at J; junction bases unmatched: 4. Combining the CDR3 with reference TRBV11-2 and TRBJ2-2 gives the whole variable domain EAGVAQSPRYKIIEKRQSVAFWCNPISGHATLYWYQQILGQGPKLLIQFQNNGVVDDSQLPKDRFSAERLKGVDSTLKIQPAKLEDSAVYLCASSLTAGGRTGELFFGEGSRLTVL.

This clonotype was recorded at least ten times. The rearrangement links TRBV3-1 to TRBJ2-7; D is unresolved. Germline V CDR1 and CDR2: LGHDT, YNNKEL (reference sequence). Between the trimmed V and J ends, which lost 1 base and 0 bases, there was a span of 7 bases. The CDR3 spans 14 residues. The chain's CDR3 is CASSQGTSSYEQYF. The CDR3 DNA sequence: TGTGCCAGCAGCCAAGGAACGAGCTCCTACGAGCAGTACTTC.

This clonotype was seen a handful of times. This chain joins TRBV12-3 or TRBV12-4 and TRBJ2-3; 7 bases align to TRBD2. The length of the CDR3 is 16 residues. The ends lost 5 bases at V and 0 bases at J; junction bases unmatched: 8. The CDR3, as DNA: TGTGCCAGCAGTCCCCTTGGCGGGAGTAGCACAGATACGCAGTATTTT. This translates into CASSPLGGSSTDTQYF.

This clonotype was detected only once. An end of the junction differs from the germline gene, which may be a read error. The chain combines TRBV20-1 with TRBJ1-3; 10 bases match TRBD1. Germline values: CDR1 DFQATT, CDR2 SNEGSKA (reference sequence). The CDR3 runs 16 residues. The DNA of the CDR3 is TGCTGTGCTCGCGGCGGTGGGACAGGGGTCGGAAACACCATATATTTT. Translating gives CCARGGGTGVGNTIYF.

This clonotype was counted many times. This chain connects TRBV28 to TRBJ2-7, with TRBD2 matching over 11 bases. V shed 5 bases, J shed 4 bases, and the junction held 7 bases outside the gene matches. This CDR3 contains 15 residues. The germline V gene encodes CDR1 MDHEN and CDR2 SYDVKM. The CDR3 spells CASSLLAGGGYEQYF. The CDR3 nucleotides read TGTGCCAGCAGTCTGCTAGCGGGAGGAGGGTACGAGCAGTACTTC.

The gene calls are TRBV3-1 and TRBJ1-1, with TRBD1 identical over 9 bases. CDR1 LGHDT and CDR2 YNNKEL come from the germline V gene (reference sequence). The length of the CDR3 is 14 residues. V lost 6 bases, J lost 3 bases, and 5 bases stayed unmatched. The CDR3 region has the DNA TGTGCCAGCAGGCACAGGGGGCGGGACACTGAAGCTTTCTTT. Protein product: CASRHRGRDTEAFF.

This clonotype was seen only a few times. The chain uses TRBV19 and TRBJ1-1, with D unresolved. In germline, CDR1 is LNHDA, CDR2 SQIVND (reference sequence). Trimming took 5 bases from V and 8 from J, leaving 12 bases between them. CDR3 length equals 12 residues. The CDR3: CASSPPAREAFF. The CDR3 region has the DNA TGTGCCAGTAGTCCGCCGGCCAGGGAAGCTTTCTTT.

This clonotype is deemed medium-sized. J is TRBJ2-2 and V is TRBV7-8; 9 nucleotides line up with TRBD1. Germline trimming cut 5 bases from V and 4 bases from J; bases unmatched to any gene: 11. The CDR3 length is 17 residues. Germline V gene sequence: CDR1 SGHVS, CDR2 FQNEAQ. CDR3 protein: CASSPGTDRGGTGELFF. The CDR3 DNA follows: TGTGCCAGCAGCCCCGGAACCGACAGGGGGGGCACCGGGGAGCTGTTTTTT.

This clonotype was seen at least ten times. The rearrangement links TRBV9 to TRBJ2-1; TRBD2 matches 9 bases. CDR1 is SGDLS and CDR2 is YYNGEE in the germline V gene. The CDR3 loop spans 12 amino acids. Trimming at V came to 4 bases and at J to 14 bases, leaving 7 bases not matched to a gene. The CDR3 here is CASSKRTSEKFF. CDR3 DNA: TGTGCCAGCAGCAAAAGGACTAGCGAAAAGTTCTTC.

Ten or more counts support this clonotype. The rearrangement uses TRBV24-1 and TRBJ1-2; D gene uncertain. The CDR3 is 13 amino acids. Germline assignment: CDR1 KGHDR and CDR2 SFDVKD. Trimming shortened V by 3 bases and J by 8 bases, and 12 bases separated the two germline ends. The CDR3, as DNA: TGTGCCACCAGTGATCTATTTGATAACGGCTACACCTTC. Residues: CATSDLFDNGYTF.

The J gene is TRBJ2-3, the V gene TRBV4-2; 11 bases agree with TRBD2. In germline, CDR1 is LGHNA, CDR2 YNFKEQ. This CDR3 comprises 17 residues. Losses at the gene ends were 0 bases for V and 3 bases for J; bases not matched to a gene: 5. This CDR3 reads CASSQEDRLAGTDTQYF. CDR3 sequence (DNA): TGTGCCAGCAGCCAAGAGGACAGACTAGCGGGAACAGATACGCAGTATTTT.

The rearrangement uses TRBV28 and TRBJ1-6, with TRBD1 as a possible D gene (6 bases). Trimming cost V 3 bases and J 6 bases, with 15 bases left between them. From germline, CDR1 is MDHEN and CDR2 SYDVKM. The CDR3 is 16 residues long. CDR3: CASSFLLGQSNSPLHF. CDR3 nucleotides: TGTGCCAGCAGTTTTTTACTAGGACAGTCTAATTCACCCCTCCACTTT.

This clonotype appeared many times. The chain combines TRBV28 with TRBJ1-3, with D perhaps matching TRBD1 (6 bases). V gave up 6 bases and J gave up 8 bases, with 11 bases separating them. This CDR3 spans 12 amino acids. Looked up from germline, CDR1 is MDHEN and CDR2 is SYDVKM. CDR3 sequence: CASRQQGDTIYF. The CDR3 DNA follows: TGTGCCAGCAGACAACAGGGAGACACCATATATTTT.